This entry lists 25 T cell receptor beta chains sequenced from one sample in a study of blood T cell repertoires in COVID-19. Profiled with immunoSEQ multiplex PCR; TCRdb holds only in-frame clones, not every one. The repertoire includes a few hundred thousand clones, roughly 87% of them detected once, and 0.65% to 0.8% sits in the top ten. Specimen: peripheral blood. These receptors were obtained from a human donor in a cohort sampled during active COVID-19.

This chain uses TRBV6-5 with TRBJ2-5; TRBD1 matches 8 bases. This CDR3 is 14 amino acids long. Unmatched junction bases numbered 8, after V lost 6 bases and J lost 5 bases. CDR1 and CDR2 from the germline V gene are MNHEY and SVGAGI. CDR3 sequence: CASRQDRVGETQYF. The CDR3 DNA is TGTGCCAGCAGGCAGGACAGGGTGGGGGAGACCCAGTACTTC.

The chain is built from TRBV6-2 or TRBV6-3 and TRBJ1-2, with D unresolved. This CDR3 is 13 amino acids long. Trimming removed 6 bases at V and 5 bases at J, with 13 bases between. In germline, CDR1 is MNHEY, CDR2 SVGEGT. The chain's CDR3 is CASSPMEHYGYTF. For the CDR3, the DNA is TGTGCCAGCAGCCCAATGGAGCATTATGGCTACACCTTC.

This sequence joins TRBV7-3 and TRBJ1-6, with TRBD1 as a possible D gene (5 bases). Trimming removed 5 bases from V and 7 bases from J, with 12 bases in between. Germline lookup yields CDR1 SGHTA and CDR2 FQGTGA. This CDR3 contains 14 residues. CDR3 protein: CASSPGAANSPLHF. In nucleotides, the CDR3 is TGTGCCAGCAGCCCTGGGGCAGCAAATTCACCCCTCCACTTT.

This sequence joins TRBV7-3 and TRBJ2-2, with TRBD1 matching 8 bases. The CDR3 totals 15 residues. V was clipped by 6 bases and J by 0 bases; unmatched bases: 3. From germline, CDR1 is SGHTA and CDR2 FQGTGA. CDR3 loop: CASSPDRANTGELFF. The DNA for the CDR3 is TGTGCCAGCAGTCCGGACAGGGCGAACACCGGGGAGCTGTTTTTT.

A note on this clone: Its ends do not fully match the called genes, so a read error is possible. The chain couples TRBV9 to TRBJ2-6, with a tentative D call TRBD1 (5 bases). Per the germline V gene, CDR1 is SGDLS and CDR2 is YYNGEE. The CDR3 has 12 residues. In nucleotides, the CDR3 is TGTGCCAGCAGCGTAGATCCAGGGCTTAAGAATTTC. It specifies CASSVDPGLKNF.

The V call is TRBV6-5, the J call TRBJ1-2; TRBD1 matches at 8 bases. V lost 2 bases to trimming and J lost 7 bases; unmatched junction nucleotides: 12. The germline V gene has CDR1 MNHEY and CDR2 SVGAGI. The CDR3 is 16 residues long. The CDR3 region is CASSYPVDRDGGGYTF. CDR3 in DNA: TGTGCCAGCAGTTACCCCGTGGACAGGGATGGTGGTGGCTACACCTTC.

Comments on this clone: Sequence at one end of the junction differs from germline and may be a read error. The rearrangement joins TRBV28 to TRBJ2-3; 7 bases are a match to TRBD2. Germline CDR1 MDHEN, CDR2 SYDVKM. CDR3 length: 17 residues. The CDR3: CASSWARMTVGWDYFKF. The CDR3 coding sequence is TGTGCCAGCAGTTGGGCGAGAATGACGGTTGGGTGGGACTACTTTAAGTTT.

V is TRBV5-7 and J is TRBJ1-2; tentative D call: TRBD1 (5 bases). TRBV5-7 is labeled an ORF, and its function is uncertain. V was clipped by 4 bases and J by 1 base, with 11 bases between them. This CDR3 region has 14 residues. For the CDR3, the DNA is TGTGCCAGCAGCCCGCCGACAGATAACTATGGCTACACCTTC. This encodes CASSPPTDNYGYTF.

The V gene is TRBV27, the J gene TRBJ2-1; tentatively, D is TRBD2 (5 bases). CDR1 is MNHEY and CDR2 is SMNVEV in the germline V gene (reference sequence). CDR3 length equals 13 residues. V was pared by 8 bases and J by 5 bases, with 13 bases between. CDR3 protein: CASHKGSHNEQFF. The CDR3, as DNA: TGTGCCAGCCATAAAGGGAGCCACAATGAGCAGTTCTTC.

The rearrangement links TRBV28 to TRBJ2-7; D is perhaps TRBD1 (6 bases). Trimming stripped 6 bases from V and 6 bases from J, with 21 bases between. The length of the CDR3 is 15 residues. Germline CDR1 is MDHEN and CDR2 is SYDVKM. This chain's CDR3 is CASSSIELGASEQYF. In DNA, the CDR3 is TGTGCCAGCAGCTCCATCGAACTGGGGGCGAGCGAGCAGTACTTC.

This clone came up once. The DNA for the CDR3 is TGTGCCAGCAGCGATCTAGCGGGAGTCCCTGAGCAGTTCTTC. Its protein is CASSDLAGVPEQFF. The chain recombines TRBV9 with TRBJ2-1; 10 nucleotides match TRBD2. CDR1 and CDR2 from the germline V gene are SGDLS and YYNGEE. The CDR3 consists of 14 residues. The V segment lost 3 bases and the J segment 9 bases; nucleotides outside the gene matches: 6.

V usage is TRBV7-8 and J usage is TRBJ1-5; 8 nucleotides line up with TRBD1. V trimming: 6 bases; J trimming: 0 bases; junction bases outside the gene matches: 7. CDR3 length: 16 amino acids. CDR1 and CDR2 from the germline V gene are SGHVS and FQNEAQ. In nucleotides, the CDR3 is TGTGCCAGCAGTGTAGGGACAGGATATAGCAATCAGCCCCAGCATTTT. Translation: CASSVGTGYSNQPQHF. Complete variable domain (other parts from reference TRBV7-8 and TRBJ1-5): GAGVSQSPRYKVAKRGQDVALRCDPISGHVSLFWYQQALGQGPEFLTYFQNEAQLDKSGLPSDRFFAERPEGSVSTLKIQRTQQEDSAVYLCASSVGTGYSNQPQHFGDGTRLSIL.

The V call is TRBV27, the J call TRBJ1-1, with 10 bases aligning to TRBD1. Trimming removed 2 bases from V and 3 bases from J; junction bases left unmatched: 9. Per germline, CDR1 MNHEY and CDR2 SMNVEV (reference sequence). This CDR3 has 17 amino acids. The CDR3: CASSLIRDRGMYTEAFF. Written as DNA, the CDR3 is TGTGCCAGCAGTTTAATTCGGGACAGGGGTATGTACACTGAAGCTTTCTTT.

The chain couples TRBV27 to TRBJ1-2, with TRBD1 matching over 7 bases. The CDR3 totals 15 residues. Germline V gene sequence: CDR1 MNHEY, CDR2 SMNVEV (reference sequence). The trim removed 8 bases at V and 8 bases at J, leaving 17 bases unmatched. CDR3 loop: CASSPSFDRVEGYTF. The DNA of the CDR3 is TGTGCCAGCTCCCCCTCATTCGACAGGGTTGAAGGCTACACCTTC.

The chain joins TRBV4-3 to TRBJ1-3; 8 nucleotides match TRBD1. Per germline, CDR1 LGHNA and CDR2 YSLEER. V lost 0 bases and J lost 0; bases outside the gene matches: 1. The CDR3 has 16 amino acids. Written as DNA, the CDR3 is TGCGCCAGCAGCCAAGACACAGGGGGCTCTGGAAACACCATATATTTT. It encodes CASSQDTGGSGNTIYF.

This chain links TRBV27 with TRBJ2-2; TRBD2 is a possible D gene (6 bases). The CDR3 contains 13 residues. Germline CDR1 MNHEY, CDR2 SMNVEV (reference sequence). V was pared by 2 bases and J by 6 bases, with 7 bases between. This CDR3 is CASSLGGPGELFF. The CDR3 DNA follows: TGTGCCAGCAGTTTAGGAGGGCCCGGGGAGCTGTTTTTT.

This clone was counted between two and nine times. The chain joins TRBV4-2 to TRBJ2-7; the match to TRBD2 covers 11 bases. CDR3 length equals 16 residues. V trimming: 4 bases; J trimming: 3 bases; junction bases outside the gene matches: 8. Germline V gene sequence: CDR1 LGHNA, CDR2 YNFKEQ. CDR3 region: CASSLTLAGDLYEQYF. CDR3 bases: TGTGCCAGCAGCCTTACACTAGCGGGAGACCTCTACGAGCAGTACTTC.

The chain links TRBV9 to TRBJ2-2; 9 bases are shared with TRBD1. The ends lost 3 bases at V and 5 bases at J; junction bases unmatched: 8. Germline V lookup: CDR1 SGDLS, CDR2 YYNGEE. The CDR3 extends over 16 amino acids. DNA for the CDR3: TGTGCCAGCAGCGCAAACAGGGGGCGGCGTACCGGGGAGCTGTTTTTT. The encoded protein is CASSANRGRRTGELFF.

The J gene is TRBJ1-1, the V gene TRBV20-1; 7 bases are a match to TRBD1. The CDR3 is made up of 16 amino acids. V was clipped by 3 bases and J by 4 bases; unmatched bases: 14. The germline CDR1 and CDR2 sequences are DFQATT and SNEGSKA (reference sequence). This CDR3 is CSASRGGDLLGTEAFF. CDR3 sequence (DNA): TGCAGTGCTAGTCGAGGGGGCGATCTATTGGGCACTGAAGCTTTCTTT.

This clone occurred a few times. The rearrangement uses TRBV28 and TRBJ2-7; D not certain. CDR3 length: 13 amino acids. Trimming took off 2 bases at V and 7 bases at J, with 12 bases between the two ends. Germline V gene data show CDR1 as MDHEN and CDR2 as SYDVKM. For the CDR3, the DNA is TGTGCCAGCAGTTTAGGATCACCCGGGGAGCAGTACTTC. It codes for CASSLGSPGEQYF.

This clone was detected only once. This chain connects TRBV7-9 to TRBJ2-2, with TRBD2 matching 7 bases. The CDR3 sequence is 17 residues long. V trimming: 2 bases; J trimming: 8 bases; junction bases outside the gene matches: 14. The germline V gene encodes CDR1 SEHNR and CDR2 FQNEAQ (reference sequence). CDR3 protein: CASSLSTFGRSGGELFF. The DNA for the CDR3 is TGTGCCAGCAGCTTATCCACCTTCGGGAGGTCGGGTGGGGAGCTGTTTTTT.

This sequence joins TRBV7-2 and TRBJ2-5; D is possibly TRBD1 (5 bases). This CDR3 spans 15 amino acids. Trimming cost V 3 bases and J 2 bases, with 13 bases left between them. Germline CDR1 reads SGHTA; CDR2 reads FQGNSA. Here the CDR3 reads CASSFSGFPQETQYF. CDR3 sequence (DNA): TGTGCCAGCAGCTTTTCAGGGTTCCCACAAGAGACCCAGTACTTC.

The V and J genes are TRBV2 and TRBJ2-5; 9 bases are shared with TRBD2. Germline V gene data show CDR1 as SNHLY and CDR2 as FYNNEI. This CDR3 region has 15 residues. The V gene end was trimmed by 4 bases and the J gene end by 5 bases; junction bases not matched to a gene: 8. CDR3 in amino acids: CASSVSSGSMETQYF. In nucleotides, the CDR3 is TGTGCCAGCAGTGTTAGTAGCGGGAGTATGGAGACCCAGTACTTC.

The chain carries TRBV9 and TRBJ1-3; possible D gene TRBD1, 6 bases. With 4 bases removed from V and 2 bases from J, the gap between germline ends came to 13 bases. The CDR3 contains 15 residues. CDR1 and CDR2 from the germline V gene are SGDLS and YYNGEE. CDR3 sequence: CASSTGQNAGNTIYF. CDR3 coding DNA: TGTGCCAGCAGCACTGGACAGAACGCTGGAAACACCATATATTTT.

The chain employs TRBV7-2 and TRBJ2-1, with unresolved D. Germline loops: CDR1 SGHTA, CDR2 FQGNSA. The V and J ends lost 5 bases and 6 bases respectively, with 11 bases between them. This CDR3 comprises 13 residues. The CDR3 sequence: CASSLGLANEQFF. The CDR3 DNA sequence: TGTGCCAGCAGCCTAGGATTAGCCAATGAGCAGTTCTTC. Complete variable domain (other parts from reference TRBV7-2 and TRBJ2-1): GAGVSQSPSNKVTEKGKDVELRCDPISGHTALYWYRQSLGQGLEFLIYFQGNSAPDKSGLPSDRFSAERTGGSVSTLTIQRTQQEDSAVYLCASSLGLANEQFFGPGTRLTVL.